The 27 T cell receptor beta chains reported below all come from one sample, sequenced in a study of cytomegalovirus exposure and HLA in healthy donors. Use of 60 Vbeta and 13 Jbeta primers characterized the PCR. Libraries were prepared by immunoSEQ multiplex PCR; TCRdb keeps only in-frame clonotypes and omits some of them. This sample carries roughly 150,000 clones, roughly 74% of them seen once, and the ten largest clones take approximately 10%. The sequencing sample was made of PBMCs. The receptors derive from a young man in good health and CMV-seropositive.

V is TRBV28 and J is TRBJ2-5; 9 positions match TRBD1. The V gene's germline CDR1 is MDHEN and CDR2 SYDVKM. V trimming: 2 bases; J trimming: 5 bases; junction bases outside the gene matches: 6. The CDR3 is 15 residues long. DNA of the CDR3: TGTGCCAGCAGTTTACCTGACAGGGGGGGCGAGACCCAGTACTTC. Protein sequence: CASSLPDRGGETQYF.

The V and J genes are TRBV5-5 and TRBJ1-5; 9 positions agree with TRBD1. This CDR3 has 15 amino acids. Germline lookup yields CDR1 SGHKS and CDR2 YYEKEE (reference sequence). V lost 2 bases to trimming and J lost 15 bases; unmatched junction nucleotides: 15. CDR3 protein: CASSFVPGQGFAGHF. As DNA, the CDR3 is TGTGCCAGCAGCTTCGTCCCGGGACAGGGATTTGCGGGGCATTTT.

The genes are TRBV19 and TRBJ2-3; the D is unclear. The CDR3 length is 15 residues. Germline lookup yields CDR1 LNHDA and CDR2 SQIVND (reference sequence). V lost 5 bases to trimming and J lost 4 bases, with 16 bases between them. CDR3 bases: TGTGCCAGTAGTCTACTGGGCCAAGGCGCAGATACGCAGTATTTT. Translation gives CASSLLGQGADTQYF.

This clone has just one count. The rearrangement uses TRBV6-6 and TRBJ1-1; no clear D gene. Trimming stripped 5 bases from V and 2 bases from J, with 15 bases between. Per the germline V gene, CDR1 is MNHNY and CDR2 is SVGAGI (reference sequence). There are 15 residues in the CDR3. Here the CDR3 reads CASSTVWALNTEAFF. The CDR3 coding sequence is TGTGCCAGCAGTACCGTCTGGGCCCTCAACACTGAAGCTTTCTTT.

The V call is TRBV15, the J call TRBJ2-5; 8 positions agree with TRBD2. This CDR3 region has 17 residues. Germline V lookup: CDR1 LNHNV, CDR2 YYDKDF (reference sequence). Unmatched junction bases numbered 14, after V lost 3 bases and J lost 5 bases. The CDR3 loop reads CATSSHLGGTGGETQYF. Written as DNA, the CDR3 is TGTGCCACCAGCAGCCATCTGGGCGGAACGGGAGGGGAGACCCAGTACTTC.

V usage is TRBV4-1 and J usage is TRBJ1-2; a possible D gene is TRBD1 (5 bases). V was trimmed by 6 bases and J by 8 bases, leaving 19 bases between them. The CDR3 is made up of 14 amino acids. Germline assignment: CDR1 MGHRA and CDR2 YSYEKL. CDR3 sequence (DNA): TGCGCCAGCAGTCGGGACTCTGAGAAAAGGGGCTACACCTTC. Translation: CASSRDSEKRGYTF.

The V gene is TRBV15, the J gene TRBJ2-5; tentative D call: TRBD2 (5 bases). The germline CDR1 and CDR2 sequences are LNHNV and YYDKDF (reference sequence). V dropped 3 bases and J dropped 3 bases, with 14 bases sitting between them. This CDR3 has 15 residues. The CDR3: CATSRERREKETQYF. CDR3 sequence (DNA): TGTGCCACCAGCAGGGAGCGGAGAGAAAAAGAGACCCAGTACTTC.

A single count supports this clone. The germline gene is not matched at one end of the junction; a read error may be the cause. This chain connects TRBV4-2 to TRBJ1-5; 7 nucleotides align to TRBD1. The CDR3 contains 15 residues. CDR1 LGHNA and CDR2 YNFKEQ come from the germline V gene. CDR3 nucleotide sequence: TGTACCAGCAGCCAGGGACAGTATAGCAATCAGCCCCAGCATTTT. It translates to CTSSQGQYSNQPQHF.

The rearrangement joins TRBV30 to TRBJ1-2, with D uncertain. This CDR3 has 16 residues. Trimming took 4 bases from V and 6 from J, leaving 24 bases between them. Germline assignment: CDR1 GTSNPN and CDR2 SVGIG (reference sequence). The CDR3 protein is CAWTALRAGPWDGYTF. The CDR3, as DNA: TGTGCCTGGACCGCACTCCGTGCGGGTCCCTGGGATGGCTACACCTTC.

The chain is built from TRBV9 and TRBJ2-1, with a possible D match to TRBD2 (6 bases). CDR3 size: 13 residues. Germline-derived CDR1 and CDR2 are SGDLS and YYNGEE. V lost 3 bases and J 10 bases, leaving 14 bases between the germline ends. The CDR3 nucleotides read TGTGCCAGCAGCGGCCTGACTAGTAAGGAGCAGTTCTTC. This codes for CASSGLTSKEQFF.

V usage is TRBV5-1 and J usage is TRBJ2-7, with 9 positions matching TRBD2. V gave up 1 base and J gave up 5 bases; unmatched junction bases: 7. Germline CDR1 SGHRS, CDR2 YFSETQ. This CDR3 is 15 amino acids long. CDR3 DNA sequence: TGCGCCAGCAGCTTGAGGACTAGCGCGTCCAACGAGCAGTACTTC. It translates to CASSLRTSASNEQYF.

The CDR3 reads CATSTHSGSTDTQYF. The CDR3 region has the DNA TGTGCCACCAGCACCCATAGCGGATCAACCGATACGCAGTATTTT. This chain links TRBV15 with TRBJ2-3, with a possible D match to TRBD2 (6 bases). Germline V gene lookup returns CDR1 LNHNV and CDR2 YYDKDF (reference sequence). With 4 bases removed from V and 6 bases from J, the gap between germline ends came to 17 bases. The CDR3 length is 15 residues.

The gene calls are TRBV5-4 and TRBJ2-5, with 7 bases that match TRBD1. CDR3 length: 14 amino acids. V lost 2 bases to trimming and J lost 2 bases; unmatched junction nucleotides: 3. In germline, CDR1 is SGHNT, CDR2 YYREEE (reference sequence). CDR3 in amino acids: CASSFLTGQETQYF. The CDR3 DNA follows: TGTGCCAGCAGCTTCCTGACAGGGCAAGAGACCCAGTACTTC. Filled out from reference TRBV5-4 and TRBJ2-5, the complete variable domain reads ETGVTQSPTHLIKTRGQQVTLRCSSQSGHNTVSWYQQALGQGPQFIFQYYREEENGRGNFPPRFSGLQFPNYSSELNVNALELDDSALYLCASSFLTGQETQYFGPGTRLLVL.

This rearrangement joins TRBV12-1 to TRBJ2-3; no DNA check was done on the table's D call, TRBD1. TRBV12-1 is classified as a pseudogene. The CDR3 contains 16 residues. CDR3 residues: CASSQRHALGTDTQYF. The CDR3 DNA sequence: TGTGCCAGCAGCCAAAGACACGCTCTTGGCACAGATACGCAGTATTTT.

This rearrangement joins TRBV5-4 to TRBJ2-7; TRBD1 is a possible D gene (5 bases). The CDR3 extends over 15 amino acids. Per germline, CDR1 SGHNT and CDR2 YYREEE (reference sequence). The V and J ends lost 4 bases and 3 bases respectively, with 17 bases between them. CDR3 in DNA: TGTGCCAGCAGCCTCCCCCCAGGGATGGTCTACGAGCAGTACTTC. This sequence encodes CASSLPPGMVYEQYF.

The V call is TRBV28, the J call TRBJ2-7, with a possible D match to TRBD2 (7 bases). The CDR3 has 17 residues. The V end was cut by 2 bases, the J end by 0 bases, with 17 bases between. In germline, CDR1 is MDHEN, CDR2 SYDVKM. In DNA form, the CDR3 reads TGTGCCAGCAGTTTAGAGGGGGGGGGCGTTAGCTCCTACGAGCAGTACTTC. This codes for CASSLEGGGVSSYEQYF.

The CDR3 sequence: CASSRARGVHYGYTF. CDR3 nucleotides: TGTGCCAGCAGCCGCGCGCGGGGGGTACACTATGGCTACACCTTC. The chain recombines TRBV7-2 with TRBJ1-2, with D possibly matching TRBD1 (5 bases). Trimming removed 5 bases at V and 3 bases at J, with 16 bases between. The length of the CDR3 is 15 residues. In germline, CDR1 is SGHTA, CDR2 FQGNSA. The full variable domain, with the rest looked up from reference TRBV7-2 and TRBJ1-2, is GAGVSQSPSNKVTEKGKDVELRCDPISGHTALYWYRQSLGQGLEFLIYFQGNSAPDKSGLPSDRFSAERTGGSVSTLTIQRTQQEDSAVYLCASSRARGVHYGYTFGSGTRLTVV.

This clone appeared a single time. The gene calls are TRBV2 and TRBJ1-1; D uncertain. V was pared by 0 bases and J by 7 bases, with 9 bases between. Per the germline V gene, CDR1 is SNHLY and CDR2 is FYNNEI. This CDR3 region has 13 residues. Here the CDR3 DNA reads TGTGCCAGCAGTGAAGCGTATGGGAGTGAAGCTTTCTTT. Its translation is CASSEAYGSEAFF.

The J gene is TRBJ2-7, the V gene TRBV5-1; a weak D match, TRBD1 (7 bases). The CDR3 has 11 amino acids. The V gene's germline CDR1 is SGHRS and CDR2 YFSETQ. V lost 8 bases to trimming and J lost 10 bases, with 16 bases between them. CDR3 protein: CASQGGTKQYF. For the CDR3, the DNA is TGCGCCAGTCAGGGGGGTACGAAACAGTACTTC.

This chain links TRBV6-5 with TRBJ2-5; 7 positions match TRBD1. CDR3 length equals 15 residues. Looked up from germline, CDR1 is MNHEY and CDR2 is SVGAGI. The V and J ends lost 6 bases and 0 bases, in that order; junction bases with no gene match: 7. CDR3 loop: CASRTRDSNQETQYF. The CDR3 bases are TGTGCCAGCAGGACTCGGGACAGCAACCAAGAGACCCAGTACTTC.

The chain couples TRBV30 to TRBJ2-1; 11 bases fit TRBD2. CDR1 GTSNPN and CDR2 SVGIG come from the germline V gene (reference sequence). This CDR3 is built from 13 residues. J gave up 6 bases and V 3 bases, and 1 base lay outside the gene matches. In nucleotides, the CDR3 is TGTGCCTGGAGCCTAGCGGGAGGCAATGAGCAGTTCTTC. This encodes CAWSLAGGNEQFF.

The chain is built from TRBV27 and TRBJ2-1; 9 bases map to TRBD2. Germline assignment: CDR1 MNHEY and CDR2 SMNVEV (reference sequence). CDR3 length: 18 amino acids. The J segment lost 5 bases and the V segment lost 2 bases, leaving 13 bases of the junction unmatched. CDR3 sequence: CASSLKGAGLAPNNEQFF. CDR3 in DNA: TGTGCCAGCAGTTTAAAGGGAGCCGGACTAGCGCCAAACAATGAGCAGTTCTTC.

This chain joins TRBV21-1 and TRBJ2-5; the table names TRBD1, a call not compared with the DNA. TRBV21-1 is described as a pseudogene. The CDR3 totals 15 residues. The CDR3 spells CASSGQGVSQETQYF. CDR3 bases: TGTGCCAGCAGCGGACAGGGAGTTTCCCAAGAGACCCAGTACTTC.

The genes are TRBV18 and TRBJ2-7; 13 bases agree with TRBD2. There are 16 residues in the CDR3. Trimming removed 4 bases from V and 3 bases from J; junction bases left unmatched: 6. Germline loops: CDR1 KGHSH, CDR2 LQKENI. CDR3 bases: TGTGCCAGCTCACTCATTGGGACTAGCGGGATCTACGAGCAGTACTTC. Protein: CASSLIGTSGIYEQYF.

This chain uses TRBV30 with TRBJ1-2, with 10 positions matching TRBD1. V was pared by 5 bases and J by 5 bases, with 5 bases of the junction left unmatched. The CDR3 runs 13 residues. CDR1 is GTSNPN, CDR2 SVGIG, per germline (reference sequence). CDR3 coding DNA: TGTGCCTGGGTCGGGACAGGGGTTTATGGCTACACCTTC. Translated: CAWVGTGVYGYTF.

The CDR3, as DNA: TGTGCCAGCAGTGAGGGGACTAGTTACTACGAGCAGTACTTC. Protein: CASSEGTSYYEQYF. The chain links TRBV6-6 to TRBJ2-7, with 8 bases fitting TRBD2. J gave up 3 bases and V 5 bases, and 6 bases lay outside the gene matches. The length of the CDR3 is 14 residues. Germline assignment: CDR1 MNHNY and CDR2 SVGAGI (reference sequence).

The V gene is TRBV29-1, the J gene TRBJ1-3; D call uncertain. The CDR3 has 13 residues. Deletions cut 2 bases from V and 2 bases from J, with 7 bases between. Germline V gives CDR1 SQVTM, CDR2 ANQGSEA. CDR3 nucleotides: TGCAGCGTTGAAACGCAGACTGGAAACACCATATATTTT. Its protein is CSVETQTGNTIYF.